This T cell receptor (beta chain) was recorded in a study of blood T cell repertoires in COVID-19. In the study overall: Specimens from acute and convalescent COVID-19 originated in the United States, Italy and Spain. T cells, B-cell-depleted T cells, or PBMCs provided the cDNA or gDNA that served as material.

In the authors' methods: How many nucleated cells were present was estimated from reference gene primer amplification. Measured with immunoSEQ multiplex PCR; TCRdb has only the in-frame clones, and not every one. Clone size and V and J calls were adopted from that table, with D and trimming inferred from the DNA. This sample has under 75,000 clones, with 70% to 75% found just once. In its sample, this clone was seen a few times. CDR1 is MDHEN, CDR2 SYDVKM, per germline. The ends lost 6 bases at V and 8 bases at J; junction bases unmatched: 3. The CDR3 is 11 amino acids. The sequencing input was peripheral blood. The receptor was isolated from a man aged 55 to 70 with acute or convalescent COVID-19. The chain is built from TRBV28 and TRBJ1-2, with 7 bases that match TRBD1. Here the CDR3 reads CASSQQGGYTF. Here the CDR3 DNA reads TGTGCCAGCAGCCAACAGGGGGGCTACACCTTC.